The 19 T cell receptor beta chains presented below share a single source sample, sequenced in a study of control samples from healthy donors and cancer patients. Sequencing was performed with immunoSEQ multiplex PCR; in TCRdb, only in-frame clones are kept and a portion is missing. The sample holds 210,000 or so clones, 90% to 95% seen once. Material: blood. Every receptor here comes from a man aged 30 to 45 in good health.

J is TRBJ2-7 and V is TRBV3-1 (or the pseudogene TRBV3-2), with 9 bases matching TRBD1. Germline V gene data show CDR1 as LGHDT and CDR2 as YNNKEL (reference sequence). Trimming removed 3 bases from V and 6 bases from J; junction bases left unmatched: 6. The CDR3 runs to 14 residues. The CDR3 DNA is TGTGCCAGCAGCCAGAGACAGGGGGTCTCCGAGCAGTACTTC. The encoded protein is CASSQRQGVSEQYF.

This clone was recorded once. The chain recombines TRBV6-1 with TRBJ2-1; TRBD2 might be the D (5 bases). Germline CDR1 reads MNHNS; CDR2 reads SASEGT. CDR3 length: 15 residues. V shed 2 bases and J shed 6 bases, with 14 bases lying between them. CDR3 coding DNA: TGTGCCAGCAGTGAACTCGCGGCGGGTCCCAATGAGCAGTTCTTC. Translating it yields CASSELAAGPNEQFF.

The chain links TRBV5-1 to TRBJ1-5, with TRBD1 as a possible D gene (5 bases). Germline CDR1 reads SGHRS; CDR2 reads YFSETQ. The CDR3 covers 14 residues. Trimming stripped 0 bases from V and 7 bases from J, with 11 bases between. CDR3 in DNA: TGCGCCAGCAGCTTGGAACCCCGGGACCAGCCCCAGCATTTT. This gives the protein CASSLEPRDQPQHF.

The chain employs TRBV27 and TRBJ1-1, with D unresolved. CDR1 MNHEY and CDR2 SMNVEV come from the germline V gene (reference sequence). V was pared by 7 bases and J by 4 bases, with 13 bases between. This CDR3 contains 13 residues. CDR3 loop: CASIAWGGTEAFF. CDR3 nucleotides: TGTGCCAGCATTGCCTGGGGAGGCACTGAAGCTTTCTTT.

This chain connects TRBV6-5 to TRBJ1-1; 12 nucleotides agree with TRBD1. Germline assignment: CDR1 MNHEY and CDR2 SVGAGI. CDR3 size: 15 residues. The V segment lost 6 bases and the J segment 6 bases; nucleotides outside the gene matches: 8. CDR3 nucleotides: TGTGCCAGCAGAAGGGACAGGGGGCTTTGGGCTGAAGCTTTCTTT. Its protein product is CASRRDRGLWAEAFF.

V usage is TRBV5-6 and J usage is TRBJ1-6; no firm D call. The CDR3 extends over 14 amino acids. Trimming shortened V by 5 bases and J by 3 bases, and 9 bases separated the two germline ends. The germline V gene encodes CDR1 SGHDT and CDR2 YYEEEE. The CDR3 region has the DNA TGTGCCAGCAGGGAGGGAAACTATAATTCACCCCTCCACTTT. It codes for CASREGNYNSPLHF.

CDR3 loop: CASSFGRIGAEAFF. The DNA of the CDR3 is TGTGCCAGCAGCTTCGGCAGGATAGGGGCTGAAGCTTTCTTT. The chain employs TRBV7-2 and TRBJ1-1, with D possibly matching TRBD1 (5 bases). Trimming removed 3 bases from V and 6 bases from J, with 14 bases in between. The germline V gene has CDR1 SGHTA and CDR2 FQGNSA. This CDR3 contains 14 residues.

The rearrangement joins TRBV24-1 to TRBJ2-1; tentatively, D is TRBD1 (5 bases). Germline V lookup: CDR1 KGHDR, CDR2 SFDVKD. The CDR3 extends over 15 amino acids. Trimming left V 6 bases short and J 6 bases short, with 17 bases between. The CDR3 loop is CATSSSQYRPNEQFF. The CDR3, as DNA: TGTGCCACCAGTTCGTCCCAATACAGGCCCAATGAGCAGTTCTTC.

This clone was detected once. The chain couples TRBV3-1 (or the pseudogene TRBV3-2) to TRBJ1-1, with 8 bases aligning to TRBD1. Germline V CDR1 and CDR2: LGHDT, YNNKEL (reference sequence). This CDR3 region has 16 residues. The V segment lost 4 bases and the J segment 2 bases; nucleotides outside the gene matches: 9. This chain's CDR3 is CASSRRGGQGNTEAFF. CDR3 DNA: TGTGCCAGCAGCCGTAGGGGAGGACAGGGCAACACTGAAGCTTTCTTT.

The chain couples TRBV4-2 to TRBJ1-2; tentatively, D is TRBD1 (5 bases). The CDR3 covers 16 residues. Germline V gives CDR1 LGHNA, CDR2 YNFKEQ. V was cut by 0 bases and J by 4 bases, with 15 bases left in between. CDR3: CASSQDGGGYGYGYTF. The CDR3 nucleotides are TGTGCCAGCAGCCAAGATGGGGGAGGGTACGGCTATGGCTACACCTTC.

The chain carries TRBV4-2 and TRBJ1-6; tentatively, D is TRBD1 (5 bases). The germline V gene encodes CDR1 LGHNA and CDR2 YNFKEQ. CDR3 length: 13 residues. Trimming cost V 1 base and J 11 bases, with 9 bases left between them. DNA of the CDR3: TGTGCCAGCAGCCAAGGGGGGTACGCACCCCTCCACTTT. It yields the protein CASSQGGYAPLHF.

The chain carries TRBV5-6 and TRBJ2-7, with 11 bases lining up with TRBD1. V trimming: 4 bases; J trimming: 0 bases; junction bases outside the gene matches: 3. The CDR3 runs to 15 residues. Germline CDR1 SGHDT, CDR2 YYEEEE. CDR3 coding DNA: TGTGCCAGCAGCCCCGGGACAGGGGGCTCCTACGAGCAGTACTTC. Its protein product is CASSPGTGGSYEQYF. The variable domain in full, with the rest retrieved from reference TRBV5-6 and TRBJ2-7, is DAGVTQSPTHLIKTRGQQVTLRCSPKSGHDTVSWYQQALGQGPQFIFQYYEEEERQRGNFPDRFSGHQFPNYSSELNVNALLLGDSALYLCASSPGTGGSYEQYFGPGTRLTVT.

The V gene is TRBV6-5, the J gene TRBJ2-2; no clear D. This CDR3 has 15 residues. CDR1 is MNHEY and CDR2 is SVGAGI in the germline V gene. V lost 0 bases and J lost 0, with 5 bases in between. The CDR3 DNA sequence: TGTGCCAGCAGTTACTCGACCACGAACACCGGGGAGCTGTTTTTT. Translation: CASSYSTTNTGELFF.

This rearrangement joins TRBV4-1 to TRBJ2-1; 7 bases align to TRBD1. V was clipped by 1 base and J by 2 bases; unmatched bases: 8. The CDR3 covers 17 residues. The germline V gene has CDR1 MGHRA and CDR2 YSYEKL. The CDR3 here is CASSQGVLGGPYNEQFF. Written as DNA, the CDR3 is TGCGCCAGCAGCCAAGGGGTTCTAGGGGGCCCCTACAATGAGCAGTTCTTC.

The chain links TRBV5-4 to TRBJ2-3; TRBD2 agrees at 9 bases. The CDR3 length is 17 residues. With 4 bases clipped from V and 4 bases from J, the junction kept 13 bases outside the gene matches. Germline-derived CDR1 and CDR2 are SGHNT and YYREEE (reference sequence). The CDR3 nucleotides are TGTGCCAGCAGCCCGGCGGGGCGGGGGGGCTTTCCAGATACGCAGTATTTT. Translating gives CASSPAGRGGFPDTQYF.

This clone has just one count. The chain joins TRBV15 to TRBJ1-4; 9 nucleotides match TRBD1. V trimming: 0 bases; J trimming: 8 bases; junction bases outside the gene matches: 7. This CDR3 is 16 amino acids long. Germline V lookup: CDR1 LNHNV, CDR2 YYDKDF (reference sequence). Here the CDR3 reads CATSRDRTGVGEKLFF. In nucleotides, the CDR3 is TGTGCCACCAGCAGAGATCGGACAGGGGTTGGGGAAAAACTGTTTTTT.

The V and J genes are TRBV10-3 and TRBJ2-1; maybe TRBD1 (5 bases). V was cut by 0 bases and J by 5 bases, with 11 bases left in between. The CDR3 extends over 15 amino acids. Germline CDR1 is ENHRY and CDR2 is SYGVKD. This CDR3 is CAISESGVGDNEQFF. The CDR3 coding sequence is TGTGCCATCAGTGAGTCTGGGGTAGGGGACAATGAGCAGTTCTTC.

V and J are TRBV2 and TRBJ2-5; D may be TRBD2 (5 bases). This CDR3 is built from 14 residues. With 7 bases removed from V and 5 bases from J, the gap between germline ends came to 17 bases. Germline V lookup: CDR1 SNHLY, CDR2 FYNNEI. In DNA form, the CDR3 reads TGTGCCAGCAAAGGACTCGCTCCTCGGGAGACCCAGTACTTC. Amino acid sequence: CASKGLAPRETQYF.

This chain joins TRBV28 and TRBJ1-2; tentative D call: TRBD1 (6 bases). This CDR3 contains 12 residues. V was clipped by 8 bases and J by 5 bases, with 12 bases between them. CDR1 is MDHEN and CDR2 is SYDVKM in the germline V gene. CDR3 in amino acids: CASRTVDYGYTF. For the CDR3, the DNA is TGTGCCAGCCGGACAGTCGATTATGGCTACACCTTC.